The 12 T cell receptor beta chains listed next were all sequenced from one sample in a study of Ad26.COV2.S vaccination and SARS-CoV-2 variants (dated by TCRdb to the early 2020s). In the paper's terms, the treatment or condition label means: some 20 received Ad26.COV2.S at low or high dose, single or two shots; roughly five received placebo; per-sample allocation not given. Repertoires of vaccine and placebo recipients were sequenced from samples collected on day 63 after the first injection. Library prep was done by the immunoSEQ multiplex PCR assay. The immuneACCESS repertoire file appears here via TCRdb, limited to in-frame rearrangements. These files lack a portion of the clones; in checked studies, under half of the deficit traces to unresolved V genes, and the cause of the others is not known. Counted in this sample were hundreds of thousands of clones; approximately 86% of them appeared once. Roughly 10% of the sample is held by the ten biggest clonotypes.

Sequences were derived from peripheral blood, sampled in a trial of Ad26.COV2.S vaccine versus placebo. These receptor sequences come from a person aged 18-60 years who received the Ad26.COV2.S COVID-19 vaccine or a placebo.

The chain carries TRBV11-3 and TRBJ2-7; 7 bases align to TRBD2. Germline-derived CDR1 and CDR2 are SGHNT and YENEEA. The CDR3 spans 14 residues. The V segment lost 1 base and the J segment 0 bases; nucleotides outside the gene matches: 0. The CDR3 region is CASSLGGSSYEQYF. DNA for the CDR3: TGTGCCAGCAGCTTAGGCGGGAGCTCCTACGAGCAGTACTTC.

The chain couples TRBV13 to TRBJ2-3, with D unclear. This CDR3 is 11 amino acids long. The V end was cut by 2 bases, the J end by 14 bases, with 11 bases between. Germline CDR1 is PRHDT and CDR2 is FYEKMQ (reference sequence). CDR3 residues: CASSLMEQRYF. The CDR3 DNA sequence: TGTGCCAGCAGCTTAATGGAGCAGCGGTATTTT.

A remark on this clone: Within the sample, other DNA sequences also encode this same CDR3. The V call is TRBV28, the J call TRBJ2-7, with 8 positions matching TRBD2. Losses at the gene ends were 4 bases for V and 3 bases for J; bases not matched to a gene: 5. The CDR3 has 14 amino acids. The V gene's germline CDR1 is MDHEN and CDR2 SYDVKM. The CDR3 region is CASSSGGGFYEQYF. DNA for the CDR3: TGTGCCAGCAGTTCCGGCGGGGGGTTCTACGAGCAGTACTTC. Variable domain in full (rest from reference TRBV28 and TRBJ2-7): DVKVTQSSRYLVKRTGEKVFLECVQDMDHENMFWYRQDPGLGLRLIYFSYDVKMKEKGDIPEGYSVSREKKERFSLILESASTNQTSMYLCASSSGGGFYEQYFGPGTRLTVT.

About this clone itself: Other nucleotide sequences from this sample produce the same CDR3. J is TRBJ2-5 and V is TRBV7-9; D unresolved. The CDR3 is 12 residues long. Trimming left V 6 bases short and J 5 bases short, with 10 bases between. Per germline, CDR1 SEHNR and CDR2 FQNEAQ (reference sequence). CDR3 region: CASSFLGETQYF. CDR3 bases: TGTGCCAGCAGTTTCCTGGGGGAGACCCAGTACTTC.

V usage is TRBV25-1 and J usage is TRBJ2-3, with 8 bases aligning to TRBD1. V trimming: 4 bases; J trimming: 0 bases; junction bases outside the gene matches: 6. The CDR3 runs 16 residues. Germline CDR1 is MGHDK and CDR2 is SYGVNS. The CDR3 protein is CASSGTGTTSTDTQYF. Written as DNA, the CDR3 is TGTGCCAGCAGTGGGACAGGGACCACTAGCACAGATACGCAGTATTTT.

The gene calls are TRBV5-1 and TRBJ1-1; tentative D call: TRBD1 (6 bases). CDR3 length equals 17 residues. Germline CDR1 is SGHRS and CDR2 is YFSETQ. With 2 bases removed from V and 2 bases from J, the gap between germline ends came to 19 bases. The CDR3 region is CASSFVYRALENTEAFF. DNA of the CDR3: TGCGCCAGCAGCTTTGTATACAGGGCCTTAGAAAACACTGAAGCTTTCTTT.

The chain combines TRBV5-6 with TRBJ1-1; D is ambiguous. Trimming removed 0 bases from V and 3 bases from J, with 3 bases in between. The CDR3 extends over 12 amino acids. Germline V gives CDR1 SGHDT, CDR2 YYEEEE. The CDR3 DNA is TGTGCCAGCAGCTTGGGGTACACTGAAGCTTTCTTT. Residues: CASSLGYTEAFF.

V usage is TRBV3-1 (or the pseudogene TRBV3-2) and J usage is TRBJ2-1; D gene ambiguous. The CDR3 is made up of 14 amino acids. Per the germline V gene, CDR1 is LGHDT and CDR2 is YNNKEL (reference sequence). V was trimmed by 4 bases and J by 9 bases, leaving 16 bases between them. CDR3 sequence (DNA): TGTGCCAGCAGCCGAAGCCTTTCGACTCCTGAGCAGTTCTTC. It translates to CASSRSLSTPEQFF.

This chain uses TRBV28 with TRBJ1-5; maybe TRBD1 (5 bases). In germline, CDR1 is MDHEN, CDR2 SYDVKM. The CDR3 has 14 residues. V was trimmed by 7 bases and J by 1 base, leaving 11 bases between them. DNA for the CDR3: TGTGCCAGCAACGGGGGAGGCAGCAATCAGCCCCAGCATTTT. As protein: CASNGGGSNQPQHF.

The rearrangement joins TRBV7-3 to TRBJ2-1; 12 bases map to TRBD2. Germline V gene lookup returns CDR1 SGHTA and CDR2 FQGTGA. CDR3 length equals 15 residues. V shed 4 bases, J shed 8 bases, and the junction held 6 bases outside the gene matches. CDR3 region: CASSSTSGSAYEQFF. The CDR3 DNA reads as TGTGCCAGCAGCTCGACTAGCGGGAGCGCTTATGAGCAGTTCTTC.

The chain links TRBV5-1 to TRBJ2-7; a possible D gene is TRBD2 (5 bases). CDR3 length equals 14 residues. The germline V gene encodes CDR1 SGHRS and CDR2 YFSETQ. Trimming took off 1 base at V and 5 bases at J, with 13 bases between the two ends. The CDR3 DNA is TGCGCCAGCAGCTTGCGGGGTGGGGTCGACGAGCAGTACTTC. This codes for CASSLRGGVDEQYF.

This rearrangement joins TRBV19 to TRBJ1-2, with a tentative D call TRBD1 (5 bases). The germline V gene has CDR1 LNHDA and CDR2 SQIVND (reference sequence). V lost 4 bases and J 3 bases, leaving 21 bases between the germline ends. CDR3 length: 17 amino acids. Here the CDR3 DNA reads TGTGCCAGTAGTAGAAATTGGGCAGGGAATCAAGACTATGGCTACACCTTC. Translation: CASSRNWAGNQDYGYTF.